This is a list of T cell receptor beta chains from one sample in a study of T cell repertoires in cytomegalovirus infection. TCRdb recomputed calls from the reads with MiXCR, one row per CDR3 protein. The sample consists of 450,000 to 650,000 distinct CDR3 sequences, just under 40% of them appearing once. These receptors lack a known antigen. The sequencing here drew on cultured PBMCs, taken from culture after CMV antigen stimulation. The receptors shown here come from a human donor in good health (CMV status not recorded). Some clones in this sample may be carry-over from other donors' samples. The CDR3 runs from the conserved cysteine through the conserved F or W. The D gene is left open where the match is weak. Size is omitted from some rows. Given values are once, few, many or a class for expanded clones.

>14|TRBJ2-1|many|TRBV11-1|-
TGTGCCAGCAGCTTAGGGAACTCACGCAATGAGCAGTTCTTC
CASSLGNSRNEQFF
>16|TRBJ1-2|-|TRBV2|-
TGTGCCAGCAGTGTCTCCCCCGACAGCCACCTCTATGGCTACACCTTC
CASSVSPDSHLYGYTF
>13|TRBJ2-1|-|TRBV12-3/TRBV12-4|-
TGTGCCAGCAGGCATACTAGTTTCCATGAGCAGTTCTTC
CASRHTSFHEQFF
>13|TRBJ2-7|few|TRBV7-2|TRBD1
TGTGCCAGCAGCTTTAATCAGGGGGACGAGCAGTACTTC
CASSFNQGDEQYF
>15|TRBJ1-3|-|TRBV7-2|-
TGTGCCAGCAGCTTAGGGCACTTCTCTGGAAACACCATATATTTT
CASSLGHFSGNTIYF
>17|TRBJ2-3|once|TRBV6-5|TRBD2
TGTGCCAGCAGTTACGTAGCTAGCGGGAGGGCCACAGATACGCAGTATTTT
CASSYVASGRATDTQYF
>16|TRBJ2-1|-|TRBV19|TRBD2
TGTGCCAGTAGTCCTACGGGACTAGCATATGACAATGAGCAGTTCTTC
CASSPTGLAYDNEQFF
>14|TRBJ2-1|many|TRBV6-1|-
TGTGCCAGCCAGCAGGTGTTTAGGATTAATGAGCAGTTCTTC
CASQQVFRINEQFF
>15|TRBJ1-4|-|TRBV28|-
TGTGCCAGCAGTACAAGCCGAGCGTTTGGTGAAAAACTGTTTTTT
CASSTSRAFGEKLFF
>13|TRBJ2-1|-|TRBV7-8|-
TGTGCCAGCAGCCCCTCATTTTTGTCAAGCTCCTTATTC
CASSPSFLSSSLF
>15|TRBJ2-7|-|TRBV7-2|-
TGTGCCAGCAGCTTAGATTGGGGCAGGAGCTACGAGCAGTACTTC
CASSLDWGRSYEQYF
>14|TRBJ1-2|-|TRBV4-1|TRBD1
TGCGCCAGCAGCGAGGGACAGCTTAACTATGGCTACACCTTC
CASSEGQLNYGYTF
>12|TRBJ2-7|-|TRBV7-8|-
TGTGCCAGCCGGGCGGGGAGGAACGAGCAGTACTTC
CASRAGRNEQYF
>13|TRBJ2-1|-|TRBV6-2/TRBV6-3|-
TGTGCCAGCACCCCCACAGAAAACAATGAGCAGTTCTTC
CASTPTENNEQFF
>15|TRBJ1-6|few|TRBV18|-
TGTGCCAGCTCACAAGAGAGCTCCTATAATTCACCCCTCCACTTT
CASSQESSYNSPLHF
>14|TRBJ1-2|few|TRBV12-3/TRBV12-4|-
TGTGCCAGCACCTCCCGGACACTGAGCTATGGCTACACCTTC
CASTSRTLSYGYTF
>13|TRBJ1-1|many|TRBV7-8|-
TGTGCCAGCAGCCAGGGGAAGAACACTGAAGCTTTCTTT
CASSQGKNTEAFF
>12|TRBJ2-7|-|TRBV20-1|-
TGCAGTGCTCGACCGAGCTCCTACGAGCAGTACTTC
CSARPSSYEQYF
>14|TRBJ2-6|-|TRBV29-1|TRBD2
TGCAGCGTAAGCGGGAGCTCTGGGGCCAACGTCCTGACTTTC
CSVSGSSGANVLTF
>17|TRBJ1-1|few|TRBV7-2|-
TGTGCCAGCAGCTTAAACAGGGTTATGGGGGGAAACACTGAAGCTTTCTTT
CASSLNRVMGGNTEAFF
>16|TRBJ2-7|few|TRBV19|-
TGTGCCAGCGTGACCTCCGGGACCTATTATTCCTACGAGCAGTACTTC
CASVTSGTYYSYEQYF
>15|TRBJ1-1|-|TRBV7-8|-
TGTGCCAGCAGCACAACAGGGCGATTGGGGACTGAAGCTTTCTTT
CASSTTGRLGTEAFF